This TCR beta chain was documented in a study of T cell changes during pregnancy in multiple sclerosis. Assay: immunoSEQ multiplex PCR; the TCRdb copy retains only in-frame clones and omits some. The table includes 43,000 or so clones, approximately 90% detected once. Trimming stripped 7 bases from V and 4 bases from J, with 8 bases between. Germline V gives CDR1 MNHNS, CDR2 SASEGT. The CDR3 is 12 residues long. This clonotype was obtained from a female donor with multiple sclerosis, enrolled in a pregnancy study. This rearrangement joins TRBV6-1 to TRBJ1-3; D is possibly TRBD1 (5 bases). The specimen was peripheral blood, collected in the first trimester of pregnancy. The CDR3 loop is CASKRQGNTIYF. CDR3 DNA: TGTGCCAGCAAAAGACAGGGAAACACCATATATTTT.